This T cell receptor beta chain was retrieved from a study of CXCR3-negative and CXCR3-positive naive CD8 T cells. The libraries of TRB cDNA were prepared using 5' RACE with UMI labels. From the 5' RACE reads, TCRdb lists one entry per CDR3 protein and no DNA. The table counts 5,000 to 6,000 distinct CDR3 sequences; 2.7% lies in the top ten. The germline V gene has CDR1 SEHNR and CDR2 FQNEAQ (reference sequence). The CDR3 contains 14 residues. 250,000 to 300,000 cells per CD8+ T cell subset were flow-sorted in triplicate. Naive CD8+ T lymphocytes were specified as CD45RO-CCR7+CD27+CD95-. With regard to this clonotype: Antigen specificity is unknown.

Overall study findings and caveats: Similar TRBV-TRBJ usage characterized naive CXCR3-negative and CXCR3-positive cells; memory cells differed. High diversity, comparable across both naive subsets, contrasted with much lower diversity in memory CD8+ cells.

The clonotype originates from a human donor in good health. Some clones in this sample may be carry-over from other donors' samples. The sample consisted of naive CXCR3- CD8+ T cells from blood. Subset indicated: CD45RO-CCR7+CD27+CD95- naive CD8+ T cells lacking CXCR3 (TNR3-). V usage is TRBV7-9 and J usage is TRBJ1-2. The CDR3 sequence is CASSLSTENYGYTF.